This TCR beta chain comes out of a study of T cell repertoires in cytomegalovirus infection. Study as a whole: It can be stated that public TCR beta signatures indicated CMV infection as well as a matching HLA type. General study results and limits: Dominant in the ex vivo response were TCR beta clonotypes restricted by HLA-C and specific for CMV. Summed frequency of shared TCR beta families picked out CMV carriers who also had the relevant HLA.

Per the germline V gene, CDR1 is LGHNT and CDR2 is FRNRAP. This CDR3 region has 19 residues. TCRdb recomputed calls from the reads with MiXCR, one row per CDR3 protein. The profile shows 8,000 or so distinct CDR3 sequences, about half of them singletons. With respect to this clonotype: Its specificity is unknown. Possible read error: a much larger clone is one base away.

The chain is built from TRBV12-5 and TRBJ2-1, with D perhaps matching TRBD1 (5 bases). This TCR derives from a human donor in good health (CMV status not recorded). Some clones in this sample may be carry-over from other donors' samples. The sequenced material came from PBMCs, sequenced either directly or after in vitro stimulation (not recorded which). CDR3 DNA sequence: TGTGCTATTGGTTTGGTATCGGTAATAGGGGCCGTCCCCTACCCTGCGCAGTTCTTC. Translating gives CAIGLVSVIGAVPYPAQFF.